Listed below are T cell receptor beta chains from one sample, sequenced in a study of OX40 agonist ivuxolimab in advanced cancers. TCRdb's copy holds only in-frame clones and misses some; the assay was immunoSEQ multiplex PCR. The sample holds 55,000 to 75,000 clones, 82% seen once. This specimen consisted of CD4+ or CD8+ T cells sorted from blood, obtained in a trial of the OX40 agonist ivuxolimab. The source is an adult with an advanced solid tumor such as melanoma, head and neck, liver or kidney cancer. Each CDR3 is given with its conserved first and last residue. Fields, in order: V gene, clone size, J gene, CDR3 protein. Clone size is stated in some rows and not others, as once, few, many or a class when expanded.

v_call: TRBV7-6; clone_size: NA; j_call: TRBJ2-5; cdr3_aa: CASSLAGGVSQETQYF
v_call: TRBV19; clone_size: medium-sized; j_call: TRBJ2-1; cdr3_aa: CASSIVQGRDEQFF
v_call: TRBV30; clone_size: NA; j_call: TRBJ2-7; cdr3_aa: CAWSGGGRGAYEQYF
v_call: TRBV11-3; clone_size: few; j_call: TRBJ2-3; cdr3_aa: CASSFMSGVSTDTQYF
v_call: TRBV5-6; clone_size: once; j_call: TRBJ2-3; cdr3_aa: CASSRPSIRSDTQYF
v_call: TRBV19; clone_size: NA; j_call: TRBJ1-3; cdr3_aa: CASSIEFGPSSGNTIYF
v_call: TRBV7-9; clone_size: NA; j_call: TRBJ1-3; cdr3_aa: CASNSGAGNTIYF
v_call: TRBV6-5; clone_size: NA; j_call: TRBJ1-5; cdr3_aa: CASSSYRGNQPQHF
v_call: TRBV5-1; clone_size: NA; j_call: TRBJ2-6; cdr3_aa: CASSDTSGANVLTF
v_call: TRBV18; clone_size: once; j_call: TRBJ1-2; cdr3_aa: CASQGDREDHGYTF
v_call: TRBV18; clone_size: once; j_call: TRBJ2-1; cdr3_aa: CASSPLTGIETEQFF
v_call: TRBV27; clone_size: NA; j_call: TRBJ2-7; cdr3_aa: CASSSDRASYEQYF
v_call: TRBV7-9; clone_size: NA; j_call: TRBJ2-7; cdr3_aa: CASSPTLGLAGGDEQYF
v_call: TRBV7-9; clone_size: NA; j_call: TRBJ1-2; cdr3_aa: CASSPPGTVNYGYTF
v_call: TRBV6-5; clone_size: NA; j_call: TRBJ2-4; cdr3_aa: CASSSGGLIKNIQYF
v_call: TRBV21-1; clone_size: NA; j_call: TRBJ1-5; cdr3_aa: CASSSPLTGCNQPQHF
v_call: TRBV7-6; clone_size: NA; j_call: TRBJ2-4; cdr3_aa: CASSLAGGNIQYF
v_call: TRBV13; clone_size: NA; j_call: TRBJ2-5; cdr3_aa: CASSPSGRAETQYF
v_call: TRBV18; clone_size: once; j_call: TRBJ1-4; cdr3_aa: CASSPPSSSEKLFF
v_call: TRBV27; clone_size: NA; j_call: TRBJ1-2; cdr3_aa: CASSAGMGYGYTF
v_call: TRBV5-1; clone_size: few; j_call: TRBJ2-7; cdr3_aa: CASSLNYEQYF
v_call: TRBV4-1; clone_size: few; j_call: TRBJ2-2; cdr3_aa: CASSQTETGELFF
v_call: TRBV9; clone_size: NA; j_call: TRBJ1-3; cdr3_aa: CASSETVAGNTIYF
v_call: TRBV28; clone_size: NA; j_call: TRBJ1-4; cdr3_aa: CASSFTGVTNEKLFF
v_call: TRBV11-3; clone_size: NA; j_call: TRBJ2-3; cdr3_aa: CASSLEGARTDTQYF
v_call: TRBV21-1; clone_size: NA; j_call: TRBJ1-1; cdr3_aa: CASSKKSRESTEAFF
v_call: TRBV6-1; clone_size: NA; j_call: TRBJ1-3; cdr3_aa: CASIYGGNSGNTIYF
v_call: TRBV2; clone_size: NA; j_call: TRBJ2-1; cdr3_aa: CASNQNLYNEQFF
v_call: TRBV27; clone_size: NA; j_call: TRBJ1-1; cdr3_aa: CASRLTPGQGNTEAFF
v_call: TRBV7-2; clone_size: NA; j_call: TRBJ1-1; cdr3_aa: CASSFWQNTEAFF
v_call: TRBV7-2; clone_size: once; j_call: TRBJ1-1; cdr3_aa: CASSLAFTGPNTEAFF
v_call: TRBV2; clone_size: NA; j_call: TRBJ2-5; cdr3_aa: CASVKMGSQETQYF
v_call: TRBV18; clone_size: NA; j_call: TRBJ2-7; cdr3_aa: CASSPAGTQDEQYF
v_call: TRBV7-8; clone_size: few; j_call: TRBJ1-1; cdr3_aa: CASLRDMNTEAFF
v_call: TRBV9; clone_size: NA; j_call: TRBJ1-1; cdr3_aa: CASSVGSGPHNTEAFF
v_call: TRBV5-1; clone_size: NA; j_call: TRBJ2-5; cdr3_aa: CASSLIGDQETQYF
v_call: TRBV10-3; clone_size: NA; j_call: TRBJ1-1; cdr3_aa: CAISSSNTEAFF
v_call: TRBV4-3; clone_size: NA; j_call: TRBJ1-2; cdr3_aa: CASSQQQGYYGYTF
v_call: TRBV4-2; clone_size: NA; j_call: TRBJ2-3; cdr3_aa: CASSQGGLNTDTQYF
v_call: TRBV4-3; clone_size: NA; j_call: TRBJ1-1; cdr3_aa: CASSQDTGMGWANTEAFF
v_call: TRBV29-1; clone_size: NA; j_call: TRBJ2-5; cdr3_aa: CSVDGQYQETQYF
v_call: TRBV14; clone_size: NA; j_call: TRBJ1-3; cdr3_aa: CASSQGVWEKMDSGNTIYF
v_call: TRBV18; clone_size: NA; j_call: TRBJ2-1; cdr3_aa: CASYKTSGSLDEQFF
v_call: TRBV5-4; clone_size: NA; j_call: TRBJ2-3; cdr3_aa: CASSWSTDTQYF
v_call: TRBV19; clone_size: NA; j_call: TRBJ2-3; cdr3_aa: CASSITSGAADTQYF
v_call: TRBV5-6; clone_size: NA; j_call: TRBJ1-1; cdr3_aa: CASSFRPGTNTEAFF